This is a list of T cell receptor beta chains from one sample in a study of blood T cell repertoires in COVID-19. This table comes from immunoSEQ multiplex PCR, and its TCRdb copy is limited to in-frame clones, with some not included. The sample has 73,000 or so clones, roughly 90% seen once. Input material: peripheral blood. All receptors derive from a man aged 30 to 39 with acute or convalescent COVID-19. Both conserved end residues are part of each CDR3. D genes are given only for firm matches. For some rows the clone size is stated as once, few or many, or as a class when expanded; others skip it.

>TRBJ1-5|.|TRBV7-8|.
CASSLVLGGPGNFQPQHF
TGTGCCAGCAGCTTAGTATTGGGGGGACCCGGAAATTTTCAGCCCCAGCATTTT
>TRBJ1-6|.|TRBV30|TRBD1
CAWRQGASSFLDSPLHF
TGTGCCTGGAGACAGGGGGCGAGTTCCTTTTTGGATTCACCCCTCCACTTT
>TRBJ1-5|.|TRBV12-3/TRBV12-4|.
CASTQDNYQPQHF
TGTGCCAGCACCCAAGACAACTATCAGCCCCAGCATTTT
>TRBJ1-4|once|TRBV4-3|TRBD1
CASSQEYRGYEKLFF
TGCGCCAGCAGCCAAGAATACAGGGGGTATGAAAAACTGTTTTTT
>TRBJ1-1|few|TRBV28|.
CASSLLFTEAFF
TGTGCCAGCAGTTTACTGTTCACTGAAGCTTTCTTT
>TRBJ2-4|.|TRBV7-3|.
CASSLMSGSGAKNIQYF
TGTGCCAGCAGCTTAATGTCCGGGTCGGGAGCCAAAAACATTCAGTACTTC
>TRBJ2-6|.|TRBV13|.
CASSSDSPGANVLTF
TGTGCCAGCAGCTCCGACTCCCCTGGGGCCAACGTCCTGACTTTC
>TRBJ1-3|.|TRBV12-3/TRBV12-4|.
CASSLSGNTIYF
TGTGCCAGCAGTTTATCGGGAAACACCATATATTTT
>TRBJ2-7|.|TRBV7-2|TRBD1
CASSRTRDSPYEQYF
TGTGCCAGCAGCAGAACCCGGGACAGCCCTTACGAGCAGTACTTC
>TRBJ1-4|.|TRBV7-9|.
CASSLTGATNEKLFF
TGTGCCAGCAGCCTAACCGGTGCAACTAATGAAAAACTGTTTTTT
>TRBJ1-2|once|TRBV5-1|TRBD1
CASSSRTGGYTLNYGYTF
TGCGCCAGCAGCTCTCGGACAGGAGGGTACACACTTAACTATGGCTACACCTTC
>TRBJ2-2|.|TRBV4-1|.
CASSAITSLSARSPGELFF
TGCGCCAGCAGCGCAATAACCTCGCTCAGTGCCCGATCGCCCGGGGAGCTGTTTTTT
>TRBJ1-2|.|TRBV10-3|TRBD1
CATQTGGNYGYTF
TGTGCCACGCAGACAGGGGGAAACTATGGCTACACCTTC
>TRBJ2-1|.|TRBV7-3|TRBD1
CASSLTRTGGGGEQFF
TGTGCCAGCAGCTTAACCCGGACAGGGGGCGGGGGTGAGCAGTTCTTC
>TRBJ1-5|.|TRBV2|TRBD1
CASSPDRENQPQHF
TGTGCCAGCAGTCCCGACAGGGAAAATCAGCCCCAGCATTTT
>TRBJ1-6|.|TRBV3-1/TRBV3-2|TRBD1
CASSHGQGVFPLHF
TGTGCCAGCAGCCACGGACAGGGGGTGTTTCCCCTCCACTTT
>TRBJ2-2|.|TRBV11-3|.
CASSHSGVGAGELFF
TGTGCCAGCAGCCATTCGGGTGTAGGGGCCGGGGAGCTGTTTTTT
>TRBJ1-2|.|TRBV4-3|.
CASSQQGAGGYGYTF
TGCGCCAGCAGCCAACAAGGGGCGGGGGGGTATGGCTACACCTTC
>TRBJ2-1|.|TRBV19|TRBD2
CASQEREHNEQFF
TGTGCCAGTCAAGAGCGGGAGCACAATGAGCAGTTCTTC
>TRBJ1-4|once|TRBV1|.
CTSSQGKWDSCLINEKLFF
TGCACCAGCAGCCAAGGCAAGTGGGACAGTTGCCTCATTAATGAAAAACTGTTTTTT
>TRBJ2-1|.|TRBV6-2/TRBV6-3|.
CASSYYSEQFF
TGTGCCAGCAGTTACTATAGTGAGCAGTTCTTC
>TRBJ2-1|once|TRBV30|TRBD1
CAWRDRVNEQFF
TGTGCCTGGAGGGACAGGGTCAATGAGCAGTTCTTC
>TRBJ1-3|.|TRBV7-2|.
CASSLGPGNTIYF
TGTGCCAGCAGCTTAGGGCCCGGAAACACCATATATTTT
>TRBJ1-2|.|TRBV28|TRBD1
CASSSQGAPTYGYTF
TGTGCCAGCAGTTCCCAGGGGGCGCCTACCTATGGCTACACCTTC
>TRBJ1-2|.|TRBV29-1|TRBD1
CSVAGFGTGALDGYTF
TGCAGCGTAGCAGGTTTCGGGACAGGGGCCTTAGATGGCTACACCTTC
>TRBJ2-3|.|TRBV6-1|.
CASSDARNGLGARTDTQYF
TGTGCCAGCAGTGACGCCCGGAATGGTCTTGGGGCCCGCACAGATACGCAGTATTTT
>TRBJ2-7|.|TRBV25-1|.
CASRGLSEQYF
TGTGCCAGCAGGGGCCTCTCCGAGCAGTACTTC
>TRBJ2-3|.|TRBV7-2|.
CASSLRARGDTQYF
TGTGCCAGCAGCTTGAGGGCCCGAGGGGATACGCAGTATTTT
>TRBJ2-2|.|TRBV5-4|TRBD2
CASSFGRVNTGELFF
TGTGCCAGCAGCTTTGGGAGGGTGAACACCGGGGAGCTGTTTTTT
>TRBJ1-4|.|TRBV28|TRBD1
CASSGRGEKLFF
TGTGCCAGCAGCGGCAGGGGGGAAAAACTGTTTTTT
>TRBJ1-2|.|TRBV12-3/TRBV12-4|TRBD1
CASSGGQGGGYTF
TGTGCCAGCAGTGGTGGACAGGGAGGTGGCTACACCTTC
>TRBJ1-2|.|TRBV19|.
CASSISPANYGYTF
TGTGCCAGTAGTATTTCGCCAGCTAACTATGGCTACACCTTC
>TRBJ2-7|.|TRBV5-5|.
CASSFGLSGAEQYF
TGTGCCAGCAGCTTTGGACTATCAGGCGCCGAGCAGTACTTC
>TRBJ1-1|few|TRBV29-1|TRBD1
CSARQGSNTEAFF
TGCAGCGCCCGACAGGGGTCGAACACTGAAGCTTTCTTT
>TRBJ1-4|.|TRBV12-3/TRBV12-4|.
CASSFNADEKLFF
TGTGCCAGCAGTTTTAATGCGGATGAAAAACTGTTTTTT
>TRBJ2-7|once|TRBV30|.
CAWSVGLGGHEQYF
TGTGCCTGGAGTGTAGGGCTAGGCGGGCACGAGCAGTACTTC
>TRBJ2-7|once|TRBV15|.
CATSREGGLNEQYF
TGTGCCACCAGCAGAGAAGGCGGCCTGAACGAGCAGTACTTC
>TRBJ2-1|.|TRBV5-1|TRBD2
CASSPGGIRDEQFF
TGCGCCAGCAGTCCGGGAGGGATCCGGGATGAGCAGTTCTTC
>TRBJ2-1|.|TRBV5-1|.
CASSPPNNEQFF
TGCGCCAGCAGCCCCCCTAACAATGAGCAGTTCTTC
>TRBJ1-6|.|TRBV28|.
CASTGARTDYNSPLHF
TGTGCCAGCACAGGCGCCCGGACAGACTATAATTCACCCCTCCACTTT
>TRBJ2-3|.|TRBV21-1|.
CASSNLLSGSSTDTQYF
TGTGCCAGCAGCAATCTACTCAGCGGGTCTAGCACAGATACGCAGTATTTT
>TRBJ2-5|once|TRBV7-2|.
CASSWRTIQETQYF
TGTGCCAGCAGCTGGCGGACTATCCAAGAGACCCAGTACTTC
>TRBJ2-7|few|TRBV7-8|TRBD2
CASSGVAGYEQYF
TGTGCCAGCTCGGGGGTAGCGGGCTACGAGCAGTACTTC
>TRBJ2-3|.|TRBV5-1|TRBD2
CASRTGTSASTDTQYF
TGCGCCAGCAGGACGGGGACTAGCGCCAGCACAGATACGCAGTATTTT
>TRBJ1-6|.|TRBV19|TRBD1
CASSVQGRNSPLHF
TGTGCCAGTAGTGTACAGGGGAGGAATTCACCCCTCCACTTT
>TRBJ2-2|.|TRBV7-9|TRBD2
CATGTSGSPGELFF
TGTGCCACGGGGACTAGCGGGAGTCCTGGGGAGCTGTTTTTT
>TRBJ1-5|.|TRBV28|TRBD1
CASTPGPGQAYSNQPQHF
TGTGCCAGCACCCCTGGGCCGGGACAGGCATATAGCAATCAGCCCCAGCATTTT
>TRBJ1-5|.|TRBV28|TRBD1
CASTKGQNSNQPQHF
TGTGCCAGCACAAAGGGACAGAATAGCAATCAGCCCCAGCATTTT